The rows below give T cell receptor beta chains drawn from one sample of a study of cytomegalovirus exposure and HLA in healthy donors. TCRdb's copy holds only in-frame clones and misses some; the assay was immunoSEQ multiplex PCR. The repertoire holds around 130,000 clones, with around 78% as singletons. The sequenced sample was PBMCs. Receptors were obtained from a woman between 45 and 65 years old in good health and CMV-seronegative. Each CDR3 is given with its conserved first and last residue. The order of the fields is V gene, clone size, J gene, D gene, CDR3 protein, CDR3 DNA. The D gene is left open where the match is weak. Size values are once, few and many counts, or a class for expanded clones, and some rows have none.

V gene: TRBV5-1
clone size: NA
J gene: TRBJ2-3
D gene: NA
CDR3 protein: CASSSYSSPDTQYF
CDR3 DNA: TGCGCCAGCAGCTCCTACAGCTCCCCAGATACGCAGTATTTT

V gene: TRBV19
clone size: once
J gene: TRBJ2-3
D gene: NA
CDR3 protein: CASSRAAHTDTQYF
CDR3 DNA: TGTGCCAGTAGTAGGGCTGCTCACACAGATACGCAGTATTTT

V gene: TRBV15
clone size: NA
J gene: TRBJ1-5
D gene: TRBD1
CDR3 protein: CATSRRTGVNENQPQHF
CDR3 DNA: TGTGCCACCAGCAGACGTACAGGGGTGAATGAAAACCAGCCCCAGCATTTT

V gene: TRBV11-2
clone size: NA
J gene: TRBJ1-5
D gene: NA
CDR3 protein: CASSLVGGRDQPQHF
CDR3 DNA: TGTGCCAGCAGCTTAGTGGGGGGAAGAGATCAGCCCCAGCATTTT

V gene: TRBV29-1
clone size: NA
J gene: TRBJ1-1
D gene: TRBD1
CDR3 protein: CSVPGGMNTEAFF
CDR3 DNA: TGCAGCGTTCCAGGGGGAATGAACACTGAAGCTTTCTTT

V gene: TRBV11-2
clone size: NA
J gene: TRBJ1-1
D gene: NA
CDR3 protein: CASSLAGHIHAFF
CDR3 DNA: TGTGCCAGCAGCTTAGCGGGACATATCCACGCTTTCTTT

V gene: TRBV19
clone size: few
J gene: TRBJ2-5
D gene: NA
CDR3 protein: CASSTGGRETQYF
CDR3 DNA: TGTGCCAGTAGTACAGGGGGGCGAGAGACCCAGTACTTC

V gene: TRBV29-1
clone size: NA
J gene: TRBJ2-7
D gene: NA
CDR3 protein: CSVRTGVSYEQYF
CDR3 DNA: TGCAGCGTTCGGACGGGGGTTTCCTACGAGCAGTACTTC

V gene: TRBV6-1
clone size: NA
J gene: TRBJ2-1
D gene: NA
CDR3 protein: CASSENSLGSLQQQFF
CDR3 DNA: TGTGCCAGCAGCGAAAATAGTCTGGGGAGCCTCCAGCAGCAGTTCTTC

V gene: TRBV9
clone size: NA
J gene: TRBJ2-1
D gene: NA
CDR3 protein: CASSVELLSGNEQFF
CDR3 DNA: TGTGCCAGCAGCGTAGAGTTGCTGTCGGGCAATGAGCAGTTCTTC

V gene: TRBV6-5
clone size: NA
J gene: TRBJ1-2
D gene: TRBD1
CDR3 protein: CASSYSGTGAGYPF
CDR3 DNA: TGTGCCAGCAGTTACTCAGGAACAGGGGCTGGCTACCCCTTC

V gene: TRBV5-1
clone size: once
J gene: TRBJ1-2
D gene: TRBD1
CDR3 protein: CASSAADRDYGYTF
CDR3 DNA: TGCGCCAGCAGCGCCGCCGACAGGGACTATGGCTACACCTTC

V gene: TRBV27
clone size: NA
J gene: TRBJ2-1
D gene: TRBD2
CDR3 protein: CASSSVAGASYNEQFF
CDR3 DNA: TGTGCCAGCAGTTCCGTAGCGGGAGCGTCGTACAATGAGCAGTTCTTC